This TCR beta chain was sequenced for a study of blood T cell repertoires in COVID-19. Study in general: The study drew acute and convalescent COVID-19 samples from the United States, Italy and Spain. PBMCs, B-cell-depleted T cells, or T cells were the source of the cDNA or gDNA that made up the material.

Germline assignment: CDR1 ENHRY and CDR2 SYGVKD. V shed 2 bases and J shed 2 bases, with 7 bases lying between them. The CDR3 covers 14 residues. One Seattle source followed patients from active infection through their disease course. Profiling relied on immunoSEQ multiplex PCR, and the TCRdb table lists in-frame clones only, not all of them. The data contain some 160,000 clones, just under 85% of them seen just once; the ten biggest clones take up roughly 8.1%. A single count supports this clone. The sequence came from a woman of 80 years or more with COVID-19, enrolled during active disease. The source material was peripheral blood. J is TRBJ1-5 and V is TRBV10-3; D is undetermined. CDR3 sequence (DNA): TGTGCCATCAGTGAGGGGCAGGGCAATCAGCCCCAGCATTTT. Its protein is CAISEGQGNQPQHF.